The clone carrying this T cell receptor beta chain was picked up one time. The length of the CDR3 is 14 residues. J gave up 8 bases and V 2 bases, and 7 bases lay outside the gene matches. Germline-derived CDR1 and CDR2 are KGHSH and LQKENI. Authors' data handling: Counts of nucleated cells, estimated from reference gene primer amplification, were obtained. Data came from immunoSEQ multiplex PCR; TCRdb stores just in-frame clones and leaves some out. V and J calls and clone size come straight from that table; D and trimming were deduced from the DNA. The table lists a few hundred thousand clones, 70% to 90% of them singletons. This sample is part of a study of blood T cell repertoires in COVID-19. Turning to the study itself: COVID-19 samples collected from the United States, Italy and Spain covered acute and convalescent phases.

Enrolment of Seattle patients took place during active infection, and they were followed longitudinally. The sample taken for sequencing was peripheral blood. The TCR comes from a man younger than 35 with COVID-19, enrolled during active disease. The chain carries TRBV18 and TRBJ1-2, with 8 bases that match TRBD1. Here the CDR3 reads CASSPGQGAGGYTF. The CDR3 nucleotides read TGTGCCAGCTCACCAGGCCAGGGGGCCGGAGGCTACACCTTC. Based on the CDR3 plus reference TRBV18 and TRBJ1-2, the full variable domain is NAGVMQNPRHLVRRRGQEARLRCSPMKGHSHVYWYRQLPEEGLKFMVYLQKENIIDESGMPKERFSAEFPKEGPSILRIQQVVRGDSAAYFCASSPGQGAGGYTFGSGTRLTVV.